This section outlines one T cell receptor (beta chain) sequence together with its context. This clone has just a few counts. This clone's antigen is unknown. The sample holds no much larger clone one base away, and base qualities are not on file. Libraries were constructed by the immunoSEQ multiplex PCR assay. The table was pulled from immuneACCESS by TCRdb, which kept in-frame rearrangements only. Such tables lose some clones; where checked, under half of the loss comes from unresolved V genes, and the rest has no known cause. The sample profile shows over 95,000 clones; 60% to 75% of them were found once. The ten largest clones take up around 2.7% of the sample. This specimen belongs to a study of radiotherapy plus CTLA-4 blockade in lung cancer listed by TCRdb under 2018. In terms of the full investigation: Among the enrolled patients, around 19% had an objective response, and 31% reached disease control. General study outcomes and caveats: The strongest predictors of response were reported to be early dynamic shifts in blood T cell clones along with a rise in serum interferon-beta following radiation. After treatment with radiotherapy and ipilimumab, TCR clones that originated in tumors expanded in peripheral blood.

The CDR3, from cysteine to phenylalanine, totals 13 residues. Only the CDR3 DNA stays, 39 bases, in frame from base 1. V loses 5 bases, J loses 4 bases, and the germline ends lie 12 bases apart. The germline V gene specifies SGHTA as CDR1 and FQGNSA as CDR2. The study tested focal radiation therapy combined with CTLA-4 blockade (ipilimumab) in patients with chemo-refractory metastatic non-small-cell lung cancer. This clonotype was sampled from a human donor with non-small cell lung cancer who had a partial response to radiotherapy plus ipilimumab. Some clones in this sample may be carry-over from other donors' samples. This chain is built from TRBV7-2 and TRBJ2-7; a tentative D match to TRBD1 spans 6 bases. The material was peripheral blood, obtained from a patient treated with radiotherapy plus ipilimumab. The CDR3 loop reads CASSQRGGYEQYF. The nucleotide sequence reads TGTGCCAGCAGCCAAAGAGGGGGTTACGAGCAGTACTTC.